These 30 T cell receptor beta chains originate from one sample sequenced in a study of T cell responses to AZD1222 COVID-19 vaccine. Assay used: immunoSEQ multiplex PCR; TCRdb lists only in-frame clones, some missing. Seen here are approximately 160,000 clones, about nine tenths observed once, and the top ten hold 1.5%. The source material was peripheral blood, sampled on day 0 of AZD1222 vaccination. The receptors come from an adult in good health.

The rearrangement joins TRBV29-1 to TRBJ2-2, with 7 bases matching TRBD1. V shed 4 bases, J shed 7 bases, and the junction held 6 bases outside the gene matches. CDR1 is SQVTM, CDR2 ANQGSEA, per germline. CDR3 size: 13 residues. For the CDR3, the DNA is TGCAGCGTTGGGAAGGGGGCGGACGGGGAGCTGTTTTTT. Its protein product is CSVGKGADGELFF.

The chain uses TRBV5-1 and TRBJ1-5; no clear D. The CDR3 has 13 amino acids. Trimming removed 0 bases at V and 6 bases at J, with 7 bases between. Germline loops: CDR1 SGHRS, CDR2 YFSETQ. The CDR3 DNA is TGCGCCAGCAGCTTGGAGGCGGGTCAGCCCCAGCATTTT. Translating gives CASSLEAGQPQHF.

The chain combines TRBV19 with TRBJ1-6; D gene ambiguous. The CDR3 is 16 residues long. CDR1 and CDR2 from the germline V gene are LNHDA and SQIVND (reference sequence). V lost 5 bases and J 4 bases, leaving 15 bases between the germline ends. The CDR3 is CASSLTPGVYNSPLHF. In nucleotides, the CDR3 is TGTGCCAGTAGTCTCACACCGGGAGTTTATAATTCACCCCTCCACTTT.

The chain uses TRBV6-5 and TRBJ1-1, with a weak D call TRBD1 (6 bases). This CDR3 has 15 residues. Germline-derived CDR1 and CDR2 are MNHEY and SVGAGI. Trimming removed 5 bases from V and 5 bases from J, with 18 bases in between. This CDR3 is CASSPRTAGGTEAFF. CDR3 nucleotides: TGTGCCAGCAGTCCCCGGACAGCCGGAGGGACTGAAGCTTTCTTT.

On this clone itself: A junction boundary mismatches the germline segment, possibly from a read error. The chain couples TRBV5-1 to TRBJ2-6; D unclear. This CDR3 is built from 13 residues. The germline V gene has CDR1 SGHRS and CDR2 YFSETQ. The CDR3 spells CASRFSGANVLTF. CDR3 DNA sequence: TGCGCCAGCCGCTTCTCTGGGGCCAACGTCCTGACTTTC. The full variable domain, rest sourced from reference TRBV5-1 and TRBJ2-6, is KAGVTQTPRYLIKTRGQQVTLSCSPISGHRSVSWYQQTPGQGLQFLFEYFSETQRNKGNFPGRFSGRQFSNSRSEMNVSTLELGDSALYLCASRFSGANVLTFGAGSRLTVL.

The chain links TRBV23-1 to TRBJ2-5; D remains ambiguous. TRBV23-1 is an ORF; its function is uncertain. V was trimmed by 2 bases and J by 3 bases, leaving 7 bases between them. The CDR3 length is 13 residues. The CDR3 protein is CASSQTGEETQYF. CDR3 in DNA: TGCGCCAGCAGTCAAACTGGGGAAGAGACCCAGTACTTC.

The V call is TRBV20-1, the J call TRBJ2-7; D ambiguous. The CDR3 runs 11 residues. V gave up 5 bases and J gave up 7 bases, with 12 bases separating them. Germline V gene lookup returns CDR1 DFQATT and CDR2 SNEGSKA (reference sequence). CDR3 coding DNA: TGCAGTGCTTCCTCGGACCCGGAGCAGTACTTC. Residues: CSASSDPEQYF.

This chain uses TRBV28 with TRBJ1-3; D not resolved. Trimming cost V 3 bases and J 5 bases, with 14 bases left between them. The CDR3 extends over 15 amino acids. Germline V gene sequence: CDR1 MDHEN, CDR2 SYDVKM. The CDR3 loop reads CASSLGSLGRNTIYF. The DNA of the CDR3 is TGTGCCAGCAGTTTGGGATCCCTCGGAAGAAACACCATATATTTT.

The chain carries TRBV2 and TRBJ1-4; tentative D call: TRBD1 (6 bases). The CDR3 sequence is 15 residues long. V lost 9 bases and J 0 bases, leaving 14 bases between the germline ends. Germline loops: CDR1 SNHLY, CDR2 FYNNEI. CDR3 protein: CASTGTLATNEKLFF. The CDR3, as DNA: TGTGCCAGTACCGGGACACTTGCAACTAATGAAAAACTGTTTTTT.

A note on this clone: The identical CDR3 is also encoded by other nucleotide sequences in the sample. The chain combines TRBV5-1 with TRBJ1-1; 7 nucleotides agree with TRBD1. The CDR3 totals 15 residues. CDR1 is SGHRS and CDR2 is YFSETQ in the germline V gene. The V gene end was trimmed by 4 bases and the J gene end by 1 base; junction bases not matched to a gene: 7. CDR3 sequence: CASSLAGGENTEAFF. The CDR3 DNA reads as TGCGCCAGCAGCCTGGCAGGGGGAGAGAACACTGAAGCTTTCTTT. Full variable domain (outside the CDR3, taken from reference TRBV5-1 and TRBJ1-1): KAGVTQTPRYLIKTRGQQVTLSCSPISGHRSVSWYQQTPGQGLQFLFEYFSETQRNKGNFPGRFSGRQFSNSRSEMNVSTLELGDSALYLCASSLAGGENTEAFFGQGTRLTVV.

CDR3 residues: CASSHHGTDNSPLHF. The DNA of the CDR3 is TGTGCCAGCAGTCACCATGGGACAGATAATTCACCCCTCCACTTT. The chain has TRBV6-5 and TRBJ1-6; 7 bases agree with TRBD1. CDR3 length: 15 residues. Losses at the gene ends were 5 bases for V and 5 bases for J; bases not matched to a gene: 6. Germline loops: CDR1 MNHEY, CDR2 SVGAGI.

The chain links TRBV12-3 or TRBV12-4 to TRBJ1-4; D is uncertain. The V gene lost 6 bases and the J gene lost 1 base, with 6 bases spanning the gap. This CDR3 has 13 amino acids. Here the CDR3 DNA reads TGTGCCAGCAGCCCCCGAACTAATGAAAAACTGTTTTTT. The encoded protein is CASSPRTNEKLFF.

The chain couples TRBV6-2 or TRBV6-3 to TRBJ1-5, with no clear D. This CDR3 region has 14 residues. Trimming stripped 6 bases from V and 6 bases from J, with 15 bases between. The germline V gene has CDR1 MNHEY and CDR2 SVGEGT. The CDR3 sequence: CASSSAGRSQPQHF. DNA of the CDR3: TGTGCCAGCAGCTCGGCGGGGAGGAGTCAGCCCCAGCATTTT.

V usage is TRBV3-1 (or the pseudogene TRBV3-2) and J usage is TRBJ2-1; D gene unclear. V was shortened by 6 bases and J by 5 bases, with 20 bases between the two germline ends. This CDR3 has 16 amino acids. The germline V gene has CDR1 LGHDT and CDR2 YNNKEL (reference sequence). CDR3 DNA: TGTGCCAGCAGTCCGGCTAGGGCCGCCATAAACAATGAGCAGTTCTTC. Amino acids: CASSPARAAINNEQFF.

The chain couples TRBV5-1 to TRBJ2-1; 10 nucleotides line up with TRBD2. V lost 5 bases and J lost 6; bases outside the gene matches: 8. The CDR3 loop spans 15 amino acids. Germline loops: CDR1 SGHRS, CDR2 YFSETQ. The CDR3 loop is CASRTGLAASNEQFF. The CDR3 DNA follows: TGCGCCAGCAGGACTGGACTAGCGGCTAGCAATGAGCAGTTCTTC.

This clone appeared a single time. The chain combines TRBV6-1 with TRBJ1-5; 9 bases fit TRBD1. Germline trimming cut 2 bases from V and 6 bases from J; bases unmatched to any gene: 17. The germline gives CDR1 MNHNS, CDR2 SASEGT. This CDR3 region has 19 residues. The DNA for the CDR3 is TGTGCCAGCAGTGAACCGGGACAGGGTATTCCAGTCGGCTCTCAGCCCCAGCATTTT. Its translation: CASSEPGQGIPVGSQPQHF.

This chain uses TRBV18 with TRBJ2-7; tentative D call: TRBD1 (5 bases). V gave up 4 bases and J gave up 7 bases, with 14 bases separating them. The CDR3 consists of 13 residues. Germline V gives CDR1 KGHSH, CDR2 LQKENI. CDR3 amino acids: CASSQIDREEQYF. CDR3 DNA: TGTGCCAGCTCACAGATCGACAGAGAAGAGCAGTACTTC.

The chain uses TRBV14 and TRBJ1-2; no clear D gene. The germline V gene encodes CDR1 SGHDN and CDR2 FVKESK. Trimming removed 0 bases from V and 3 bases from J, with 14 bases in between. The CDR3 runs to 16 residues. CDR3 sequence (DNA): TGTGCCAGCAGCCAAGAGCTCCGGGAATGGGACTATGGCTACACCTTC. Encoded protein: CASSQELREWDYGYTF.

This clone was seen a single time. The gene calls are TRBV6-2 or TRBV6-3 and TRBJ2-1; D gene unclear. Deletions cut 5 bases from V and 0 bases from J, with 11 bases between. The CDR3 is made up of 15 amino acids. Germline CDR1 MNHEY, CDR2 SVGEGT. In DNA, the CDR3 is TGTGCCAGCAGTAGGACCAAAGGCTCCTACAATGAGCAGTTCTTC. Its protein product is CASSRTKGSYNEQFF.

The chain uses TRBV4-1 and TRBJ2-5; D unresolved. CDR1 and CDR2 from the germline V gene are MGHRA and YSYEKL. V was pared by 1 base and J by 6 bases, with 9 bases between. The CDR3 spans 13 residues. The CDR3 region is CASSQVPTKTQYF. The CDR3 nucleotides are TGCGCCAGCAGCCAAGTCCCCACGAAGACCCAGTACTTC.

This chain's CDR3 is CASIPGTGRNSPLHF. CDR3 coding DNA: TGTGCCAGCATTCCCGGGACAGGGCGTAATTCACCCCTCCACTTT. The V call is TRBV2, the J call TRBJ1-6, with 9 bases aligning to TRBD1. The V and J ends lost 7 bases and 6 bases, in that order; junction bases with no gene match: 7. Germline V gives CDR1 SNHLY, CDR2 FYNNEI. The CDR3 runs to 15 residues.

The V call is TRBV28, the J call TRBJ2-5; D gene uncertain. V lost 3 bases, J lost 0 bases, and 8 bases lay in between. This CDR3 contains 14 residues. Germline lookup yields CDR1 MDHEN and CDR2 SYDVKM. The DNA of the CDR3 is TGTGCCAGCAGTTTTGGGGTTAACCAAGAGACCCAGTACTTC. Translating gives CASSFGVNQETQYF.

The chain has TRBV19 and TRBJ1-3; D possibly corresponds to TRBD1 (6 bases). This CDR3 has 16 amino acids. Trimming removed 5 bases at V and 2 bases at J, with 16 bases between. CDR1 LNHDA and CDR2 SQIVND come from the germline V gene (reference sequence). The CDR3 loop is CASSQRGGYAGNTIYF. CDR3 sequence (DNA): TGTGCCAGTAGTCAGCGTGGGGGCTACGCTGGAAACACCATATATTTT. The full variable domain, in which reference TRBV19 and TRBJ1-3 provide the parts outside the CDR3, is DGGITQSPKYLFRKEGQNVTLSCEQNLNHDAMYWYRQDPGQGLRLIYYSQIVNDFQKGDIAEGYSVSREKKESFPLTVTSAQKNPTAFYLCASSQRGGYAGNTIYFGEGSWLTVV.

The chain combines TRBV5-6 with TRBJ2-5; perhaps TRBD2 as D (6 bases). The CDR3 totals 14 residues. V was cut by 0 bases and J by 5 bases, with 11 bases left in between. Germline V gives CDR1 SGHDT, CDR2 YYEEEE. The CDR3 nucleotides are TGTGCCAGCAGCTTGGGCGGGGTGAGGGAGACCCAGTACTTC. This codes for CASSLGGVRETQYF. The full variable domain, with the rest looked up from reference TRBV5-6 and TRBJ2-5, is DAGVTQSPTHLIKTRGQQVTLRCSPKSGHDTVSWYQQALGQGPQFIFQYYEEEERQRGNFPDRFSGHQFPNYSSELNVNALLLGDSALYLCASSLGGVRETQYFGPGTRLLVL.

This chain uses TRBV19 with TRBJ1-6, with 11 bases matching TRBD1. The CDR3 spans 15 residues. The V segment lost 6 bases and the J segment 6 bases; nucleotides outside the gene matches: 4. Germline CDR1 reads LNHDA; CDR2 reads SQIVND (reference sequence). In DNA form, the CDR3 reads TGTGCCAGTAGCCAGGGACAGGGGGGTAATTCACCCCTCCACTTT. This sequence encodes CASSQGQGGNSPLHF.

This chain links TRBV27 with TRBJ1-6, with 7 bases matching TRBD1. The CDR3 length is 16 residues. The germline V gene has CDR1 MNHEY and CDR2 SMNVEV (reference sequence). Trimming removed 6 bases from V and 7 bases from J; junction bases left unmatched: 12. CDR3 sequence: CASRVFSGTVNSPLHF. The DNA of the CDR3 is TGTGCCAGCAGGGTCTTCTCCGGGACAGTCAATTCACCCCTCCACTTT.

The count of this clone is one. The chain couples TRBV13 to TRBJ1-1; a weak D match, TRBD1 (5 bases). Germline CDR1 is PRHDT and CDR2 is FYEKMQ (reference sequence). This CDR3 spans 12 amino acids. V lost 6 bases to trimming and J lost 6 bases, with 11 bases between them. The CDR3 DNA is TGTGCCAGCAGGTCACAGGCCCCTGAAGCTTTCTTT. Protein: CASRSQAPEAFF.

This chain uses TRBV7-9 with TRBJ2-1; TRBD2 matches at 13 bases. This CDR3 contains 18 residues. J lost 0 bases, V lost 4 bases, and 6 bases had no gene match. The V gene's germline CDR1 is SEHNR and CDR2 FQNEAQ (reference sequence). The CDR3 here is CASSSGTSGIFSYNEQFF. The DNA of the CDR3 is TGTGCCAGCAGCTCTGGGACTAGCGGGATTTTCTCCTACAATGAGCAGTTCTTC.

V is TRBV2 and J is TRBJ2-2, with a weak D call TRBD1 (5 bases). The CDR3 runs to 13 residues. V gave up 8 bases and J gave up 4 bases, with 11 bases separating them. Germline V gene lookup returns CDR1 SNHLY and CDR2 FYNNEI. CDR3 loop: CASRQGSTGELFF. CDR3 bases: TGTGCCAGCCGGCAGGGAAGCACCGGGGAGCTGTTTTTT.

The chain combines TRBV6-1 with TRBJ2-6; TRBD1 agrees at 11 bases. J gave up 2 bases and V 2 bases, and 5 bases lay outside the gene matches. This CDR3 contains 18 residues. Looked up from germline, CDR1 is MNHNS and CDR2 is SASEGT. CDR3 amino acids: CASSERDRGIAGANVLTF. CDR3 in DNA: TGTGCCAGCAGTGAAAGGGACAGGGGGATAGCTGGGGCCAACGTCCTGACTTTC.